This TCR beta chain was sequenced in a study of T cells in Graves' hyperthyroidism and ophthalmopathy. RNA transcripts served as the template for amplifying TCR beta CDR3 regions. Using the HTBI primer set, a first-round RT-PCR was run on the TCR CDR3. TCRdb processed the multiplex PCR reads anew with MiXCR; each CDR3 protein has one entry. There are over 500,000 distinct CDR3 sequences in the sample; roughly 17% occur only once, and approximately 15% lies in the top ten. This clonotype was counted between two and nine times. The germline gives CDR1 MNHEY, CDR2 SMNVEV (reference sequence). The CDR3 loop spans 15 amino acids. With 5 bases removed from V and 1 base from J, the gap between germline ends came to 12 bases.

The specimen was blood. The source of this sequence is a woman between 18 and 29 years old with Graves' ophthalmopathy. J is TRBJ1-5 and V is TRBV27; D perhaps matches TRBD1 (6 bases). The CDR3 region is CASSPDRLSNQPQHF. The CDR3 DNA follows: TGTGCCAGCAGTCCCGACAGGCTCAGCAATCAGCCCCAGCATTTT.